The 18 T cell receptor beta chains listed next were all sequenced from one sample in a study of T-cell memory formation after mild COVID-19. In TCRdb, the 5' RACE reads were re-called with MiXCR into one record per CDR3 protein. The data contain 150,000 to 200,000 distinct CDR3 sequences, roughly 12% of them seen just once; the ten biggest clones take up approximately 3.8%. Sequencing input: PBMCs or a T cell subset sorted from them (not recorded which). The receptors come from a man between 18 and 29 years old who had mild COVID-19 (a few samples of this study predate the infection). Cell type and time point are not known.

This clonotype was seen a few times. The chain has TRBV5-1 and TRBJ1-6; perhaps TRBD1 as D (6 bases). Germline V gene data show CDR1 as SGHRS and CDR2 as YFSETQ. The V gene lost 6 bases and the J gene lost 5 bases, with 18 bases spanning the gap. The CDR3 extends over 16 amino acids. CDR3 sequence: CASTKDRTANNSPLHF. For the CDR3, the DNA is TGCGCCAGCACTAAAGACCGGACAGCAAATAATTCACCCCTCCACTTT.

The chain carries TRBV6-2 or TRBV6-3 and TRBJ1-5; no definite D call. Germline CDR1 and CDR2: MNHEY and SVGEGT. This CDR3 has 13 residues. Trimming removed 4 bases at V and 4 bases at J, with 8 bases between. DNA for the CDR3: TGTGCCAGCAGTTTTGACGGAAATCAGCCCCAGCATTTT. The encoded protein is CASSFDGNQPQHF.

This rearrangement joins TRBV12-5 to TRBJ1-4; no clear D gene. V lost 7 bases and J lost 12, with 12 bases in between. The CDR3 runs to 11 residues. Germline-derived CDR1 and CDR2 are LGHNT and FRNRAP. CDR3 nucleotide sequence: TGTGCTAGTGAGATCGGCCGACAACTGTTTTTT. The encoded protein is CASEIGRQLFF.

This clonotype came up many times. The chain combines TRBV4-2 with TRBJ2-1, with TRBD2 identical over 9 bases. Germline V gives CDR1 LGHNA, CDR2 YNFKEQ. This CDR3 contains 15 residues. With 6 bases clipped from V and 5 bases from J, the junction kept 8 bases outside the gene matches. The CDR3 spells CASSAQAGGDNEQFF. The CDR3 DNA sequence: TGTGCCAGCAGTGCACAAGCGGGGGGCGACAATGAGCAGTTCTTC.

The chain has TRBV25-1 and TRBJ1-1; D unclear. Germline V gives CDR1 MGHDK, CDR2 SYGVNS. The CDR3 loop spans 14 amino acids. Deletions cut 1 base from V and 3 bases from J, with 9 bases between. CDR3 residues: CASSESGVYTEAFF. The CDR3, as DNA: TGTGCCAGCAGTGAATCCGGGGTTTACACTGAAGCTTTCTTT.

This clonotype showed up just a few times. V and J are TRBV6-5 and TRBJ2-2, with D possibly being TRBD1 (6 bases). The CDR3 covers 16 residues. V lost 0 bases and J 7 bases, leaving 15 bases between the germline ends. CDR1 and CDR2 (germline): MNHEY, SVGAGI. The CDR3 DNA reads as TGTGCCAGCAGTTACTCGAGTGGAATACAGGGCGGGGAGCTGTTTTTT. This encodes CASSYSSGIQGGELFF.

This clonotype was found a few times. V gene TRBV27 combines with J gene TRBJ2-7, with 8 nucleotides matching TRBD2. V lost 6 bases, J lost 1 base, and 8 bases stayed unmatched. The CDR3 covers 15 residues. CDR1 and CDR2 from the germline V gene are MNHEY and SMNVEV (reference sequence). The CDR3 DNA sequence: TGTGCCAGCAGGACAATAGCGGGGCTTTCCTACGAGCAGTACTTC. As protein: CASRTIAGLSYEQYF.

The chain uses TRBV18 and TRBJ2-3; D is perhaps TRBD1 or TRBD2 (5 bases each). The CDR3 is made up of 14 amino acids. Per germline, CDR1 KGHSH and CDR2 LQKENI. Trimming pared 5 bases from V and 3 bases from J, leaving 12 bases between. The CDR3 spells CASSAGTGTDTQYF. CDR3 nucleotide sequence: TGTGCCAGCTCAGCAGGGACCGGTACAGATACGCAGTATTTT. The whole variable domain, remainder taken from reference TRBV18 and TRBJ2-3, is NAGVMQNPRHLVRRRGQEARLRCSPMKGHSHVYWYRQLPEEGLKFMVYLQKENIIDESGMPKERFSAEFPKEGPSILRIQQVVRGDSAAYFCASSAGTGTDTQYFGPGTRLTVL.

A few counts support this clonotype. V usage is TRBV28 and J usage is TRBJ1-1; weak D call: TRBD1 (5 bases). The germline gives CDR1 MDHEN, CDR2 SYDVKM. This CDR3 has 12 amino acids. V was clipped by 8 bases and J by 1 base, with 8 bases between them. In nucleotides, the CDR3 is TGTGCCAGCGGACAATCGAACACTGAAGCTTTCTTT. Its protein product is CASGQSNTEAFF.

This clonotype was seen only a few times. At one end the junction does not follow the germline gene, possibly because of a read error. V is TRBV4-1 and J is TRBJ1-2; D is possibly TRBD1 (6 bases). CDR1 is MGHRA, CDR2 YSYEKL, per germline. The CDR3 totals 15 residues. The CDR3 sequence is CASNQVGGGRDGYTF. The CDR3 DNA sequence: TGCGCCAGCAACCAAGTCGGTGGGGGGCGTGATGGCTACACCTTC.

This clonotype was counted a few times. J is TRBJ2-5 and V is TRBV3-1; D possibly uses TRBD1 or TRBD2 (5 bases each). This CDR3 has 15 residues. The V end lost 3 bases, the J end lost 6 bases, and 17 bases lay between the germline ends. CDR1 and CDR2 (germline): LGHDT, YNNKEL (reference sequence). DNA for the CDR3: TGTGCCAGCAGCCACCCGGGCCGGGGCGCGAAGACCCAGTACTTC. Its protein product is CASSHPGRGAKTQYF.

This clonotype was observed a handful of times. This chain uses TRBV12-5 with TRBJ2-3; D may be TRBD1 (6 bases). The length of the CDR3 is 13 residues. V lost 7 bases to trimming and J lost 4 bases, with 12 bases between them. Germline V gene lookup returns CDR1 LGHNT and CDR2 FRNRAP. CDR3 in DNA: TGTGCTAGTGCCCTTGGACAGTCAGATACGCAGTATTTT. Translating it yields CASALGQSDTQYF.

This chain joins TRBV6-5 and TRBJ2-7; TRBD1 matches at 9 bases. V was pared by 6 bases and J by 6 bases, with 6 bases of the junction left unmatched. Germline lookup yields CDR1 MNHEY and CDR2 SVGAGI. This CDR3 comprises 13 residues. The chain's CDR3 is CASRTGQGGEQYF. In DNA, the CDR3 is TGTGCCAGCAGAACGGGACAGGGAGGCGAGCAGTACTTC.

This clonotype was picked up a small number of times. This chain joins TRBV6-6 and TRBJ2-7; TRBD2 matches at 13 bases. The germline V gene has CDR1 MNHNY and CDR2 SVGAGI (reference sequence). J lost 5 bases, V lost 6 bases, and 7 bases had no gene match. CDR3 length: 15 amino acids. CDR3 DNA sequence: TGTGCCAGCAGATCTACTAGCGGGGGGGTGGACGAGCAGTACTTC. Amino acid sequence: CASRSTSGGVDEQYF.

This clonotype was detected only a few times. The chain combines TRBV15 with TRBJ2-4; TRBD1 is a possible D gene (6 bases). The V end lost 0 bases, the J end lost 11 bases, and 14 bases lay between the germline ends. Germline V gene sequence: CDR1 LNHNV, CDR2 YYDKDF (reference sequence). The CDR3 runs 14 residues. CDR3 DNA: TGTGCCACCAGCAGAGACCCACAGGGCGAAGTTCAGTACTTC. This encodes CATSRDPQGEVQYF.

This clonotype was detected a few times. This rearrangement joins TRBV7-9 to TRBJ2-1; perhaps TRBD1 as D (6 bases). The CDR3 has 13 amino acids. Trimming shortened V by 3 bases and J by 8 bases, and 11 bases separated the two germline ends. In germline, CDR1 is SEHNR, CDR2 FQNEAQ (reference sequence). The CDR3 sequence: CASSLATGHEQFF. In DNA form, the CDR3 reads TGTGCCAGCAGCTTGGCTACAGGGCATGAGCAGTTCTTC.

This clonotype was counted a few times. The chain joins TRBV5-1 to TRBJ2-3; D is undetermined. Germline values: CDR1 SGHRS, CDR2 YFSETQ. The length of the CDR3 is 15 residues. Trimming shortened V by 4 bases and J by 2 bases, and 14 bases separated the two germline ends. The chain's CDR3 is CASSVDGRVTDTQYF. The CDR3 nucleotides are TGCGCCAGCAGCGTAGACGGGCGAGTCACAGATACGCAGTATTTT.

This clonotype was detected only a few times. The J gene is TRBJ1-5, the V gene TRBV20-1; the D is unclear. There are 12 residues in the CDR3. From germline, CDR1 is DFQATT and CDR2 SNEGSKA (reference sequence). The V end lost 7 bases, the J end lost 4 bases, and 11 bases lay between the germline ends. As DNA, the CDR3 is TGCAGTGGTCAGGCACCTAATCAGCCCCAGCATTTT. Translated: CSGQAPNQPQHF.